Below are 28 T cell receptor beta chains sequenced from a single sample in a study of blood T cell repertoires in COVID-19. Using immunoSEQ multiplex PCR, the repertoire was profiled, and TCRdb retains in-frame clones only, with some absent. The table includes around 300,000 clones, around 85% detected once. Sequencing was done on a sample of PBMCs or T cells enriched from blood (not recorded which). These receptors were taken from a woman between 45 and 65 years old who had recovered from COVID-19.

A single count supports this clone. The chain joins TRBV7-2 to TRBJ2-7; D not resolved. The CDR3 consists of 16 residues. The V and J ends lost 1 base and 6 bases respectively, with 19 bases between them. From germline, CDR1 is SGHTA and CDR2 FQGNSA. CDR3 sequence reads: CASSLGRPISPFEQYF. CDR3 coding DNA: TGTGCCAGCAGCTTAGGGCGGCCTATCTCCCCGTTCGAGCAGTACTTC.

This clone has only one observation. The chain is built from TRBV10-3 and TRBJ2-3, with TRBD2 matching over 7 bases. The CDR3 loop spans 15 amino acids. Germline V CDR1 and CDR2: ENHRY, SYGVKD. Unmatched junction bases numbered 4, after V lost 2 bases and J lost 2 bases. CDR3 region: CAISERGLVTDTQYF. CDR3 DNA: TGTGCCATCAGTGAGAGAGGACTAGTCACAGATACGCAGTATTTT.

A word on this clone: An end of the junction does not agree with germline; a read error may underlie this. The chain recombines TRBV15 with TRBJ2-7, with TRBD1 matching 10 bases. The CDR3 has 16 residues. Germline lookup yields CDR1 LNHNV and CDR2 YYDKDF (reference sequence). The CDR3 sequence: CATSRDRPGQGTYADF. CDR3 DNA sequence: TGTGCCACCAGCAGAGATAGGCCGGGACAGGGGACCTACGCAGACTTC. Variable domain in full (rest from reference TRBV15 and TRBJ2-7): DAMVIQNPRYQVTQFGKPVTLSCSQTLNHNVMYWYQQKSSQAPKLLFHYYDKDFNNEADTPDNFQSRRPNTSFCFLDIRSPGLGDTAMYLCATSRDRPGQGTYADFGPGTRLTVT.

This chain uses TRBV27 with TRBJ1-5, with D perhaps matching TRBD1 (5 bases). The ends were cut back, 2 bases at V and 6 bases at J, with 14 bases in the middle. The CDR3 runs to 15 residues. Germline V gene lookup returns CDR1 MNHEY and CDR2 SMNVEV (reference sequence). The CDR3: CASSLVQGASQPQHF. The CDR3 region has the DNA TGTGCCAGCAGTTTAGTTCAAGGGGCAAGTCAGCCCCAGCATTTT.

V is TRBV12-3 or TRBV12-4 and J is TRBJ1-5, with a possible D match to TRBD1 (5 bases). This CDR3 is built from 13 residues. V shed 3 bases and J shed 6 bases, with 9 bases lying between them. The CDR3 bases are TGTGCCAGCAGTTTCAGGGCGATTCAGCCCCAGCATTTT. Protein: CASSFRAIQPQHF.

The chain is built from TRBV28 and TRBJ1-6; TRBD1 matches 7 bases. Germline V CDR1 and CDR2: MDHEN, SYDVKM. The CDR3 has 15 residues. The V gene end was trimmed by 7 bases and the J gene end by 0 bases; junction bases not matched to a gene: 3. The CDR3 nucleotides read TGTGCCAGCATTCAGGGGGGCTCCTATAATTCACCCCTCCACTTT. Amino acid sequence: CASIQGGSYNSPLHF.

The table lists this clone with a count of one. The genes are TRBV5-5 and TRBJ1-5; tentative D call: TRBD1 (6 bases). Trimming stripped 4 bases from V and 5 bases from J, with 19 bases between. CDR1 is SGHKS and CDR2 is YYEKEE in the germline V gene (reference sequence). The CDR3 is made up of 16 amino acids. Written as DNA, the CDR3 is TGTGCCAGCAGCCCCGAGGGCGGGGGCAGGGATCAGCCCCAGCATTTT. Protein: CASSPEGGGRDQPQHF.

This clone was seen more than once but under ten times. The rearrangement links TRBV27 to TRBJ1-2, with a tentative D call TRBD1 (5 bases). V lost 6 bases and J 8 bases, leaving 16 bases between the germline ends. Germline assignment: CDR1 MNHEY and CDR2 SMNVEV (reference sequence). The CDR3 consists of 13 residues. CDR3 residues: CASSQTHGGGYTF. The CDR3 nucleotides are TGTGCCAGCAGCCAAACCCACGGGGGGGGCTACACCTTC.

The chain combines TRBV11-2 with TRBJ2-1; 11 bases match TRBD2. CDR1 and CDR2 (germline): SGHAT, FQNNGV. This CDR3 is built from 15 residues. The J segment lost 7 bases and the V segment lost 5 bases, leaving 7 bases of the junction unmatched. CDR3 coding DNA: TGTGCCAGCAGCCTACTAGCGGGAGTAGGTAATGAGCAGTTCTTC. Translated, it gives CASSLLAGVGNEQFF.

The gene calls are TRBV20-1 and TRBJ1-1; tentatively, D is TRBD1 (6 bases). The ends were cut back, 6 bases at V and 4 bases at J, with 9 bases in the middle. Looked up from germline, CDR1 is DFQATT and CDR2 is SNEGSKA (reference sequence). The CDR3 sequence is 11 residues long. Written as DNA, the CDR3 is TGCAGTGCCCTGACAGGCACTGAAGCTTTCTTT. Translated, it gives CSALTGTEAFF.

The J gene is TRBJ1-2, the V gene TRBV7-2; 8 bases fit TRBD1. Germline-derived CDR1 and CDR2 are SGHTA and FQGNSA. The V gene end was trimmed by 5 bases and the J gene end by 8 bases; junction bases not matched to a gene: 16. This CDR3 is 16 amino acids long. The CDR3, as DNA: TGTGCCAGCAGCCCCGAGGGGTACAGGACAGGGAGGGGCTACACCTTC. The encoded protein is CASSPEGYRTGRGYTF.

The V gene is TRBV18, the J gene TRBJ1-5; TRBD1 matches 7 bases. The CDR3 has 16 residues. Trimming removed 4 bases from V and 3 bases from J; junction bases left unmatched: 9. Germline V lookup: CDR1 KGHSH, CDR2 LQKENI. The CDR3 here is CASSQRDRADNQPQHF. The CDR3 coding sequence is TGTGCCAGCTCACAAAGAGACAGGGCCGACAATCAGCCCCAGCATTTT. The full variable domain, with the rest looked up from reference TRBV18 and TRBJ1-5, is NAGVMQNPRHLVRRRGQEARLRCSPMKGHSHVYWYRQLPEEGLKFMVYLQKENIIDESGMPKERFSAEFPKEGPSILRIQQVVRGDSAAYFCASSQRDRADNQPQHFGDGTRLSIL.

J is TRBJ1-5 and V is TRBV7-2, with 7 bases identical to TRBD1. The V gene end was trimmed by 5 bases and the J gene end by 7 bases; junction bases not matched to a gene: 8. Germline V CDR1 and CDR2: SGHTA, FQGNSA. This CDR3 comprises 14 residues. The CDR3 here is CASSVRQGGQPQHF. CDR3 DNA sequence: TGTGCCAGCAGCGTAAGACAGGGCGGGCAGCCCCAGCATTTT. Based on the CDR3 plus reference TRBV7-2 and TRBJ1-5, the full variable domain is GAGVSQSPSNKVTEKGKDVELRCDPISGHTALYWYRQSLGQGLEFLIYFQGNSAPDKSGLPSDRFSAERTGGSVSTLTIQRTQQEDSAVYLCASSVRQGGQPQHFGDGTRLSIL.

The CDR3 here is CASSLINNEQFF. In nucleotides, the CDR3 is TGTGCCAGCAGCCTAATAAACAATGAGCAGTTCTTC. The rearrangement links TRBV3-1 (or the pseudogene TRBV3-2) to TRBJ2-1; D unresolved. Germline values: CDR1 LGHDT, CDR2 YNNKEL (reference sequence). This CDR3 contains 12 residues. The V and J ends lost 4 bases and 5 bases respectively, with 6 bases between them.

The rearrangement joins TRBV3-1 (or the pseudogene TRBV3-2) to TRBJ1-2, with D unclear. Per germline, CDR1 LGHDT and CDR2 YNNKEL (reference sequence). Trimming took 5 bases from V and 7 from J, leaving 14 bases between them. The CDR3 runs 13 residues. The CDR3 loop reads CASSFKAEGGYTF. In nucleotides, the CDR3 is TGTGCCAGCAGCTTCAAGGCGGAGGGTGGCTACACCTTC.

The chain joins TRBV30 to TRBJ1-4; TRBD1 might be the D (5 bases). V was shortened by 4 bases and J by 7 bases, with 22 bases between the two germline ends. The CDR3 has 16 residues. Germline-derived CDR1 and CDR2 are GTSNPN and SVGIG (reference sequence). This CDR3 reads CAWNDERRRGREKLFF. CDR3 in DNA: TGTGCCTGGAATGACGAAAGGCGGAGGGGACGTGAAAAACTGTTTTTT.

The chain couples TRBV6-5 to TRBJ2-7; D possibly corresponds to TRBD1 (6 bases). The ends were cut back, 6 bases at V and 4 bases at J, with 16 bases in the middle. This CDR3 region has 14 residues. Germline V gene sequence: CDR1 MNHEY, CDR2 SVGAGI. CDR3 sequence reads: CASRAPRGGYEQYF. The CDR3 coding sequence is TGTGCCAGCAGGGCACCCAGGGGCGGATACGAGCAGTACTTC.

The chain is built from TRBV4-2 and TRBJ2-3, with 8 bases that match TRBD2. This CDR3 spans 15 amino acids. Trimming at V came to 1 base and at J to 4 bases, leaving 4 bases not matched to a gene. From germline, CDR1 is LGHNA and CDR2 YNFKEQ. The CDR3 spells CASSQGAGEADTQYF. CDR3 bases: TGTGCCAGCAGCCAAGGAGCGGGGGAGGCAGATACGCAGTATTTT.

This chain links TRBV11-2 with TRBJ2-7, with D possibly being TRBD1 (6 bases). CDR3 length equals 14 residues. Germline assignment: CDR1 SGHAT and CDR2 FQNNGV. Trimming left V 5 bases short and J 3 bases short, with 14 bases between. The DNA of the CDR3 is TGTGCCAGCAGCAAAACGGACAGCAACTACGAGCAGTACTTC. Translated: CASSKTDSNYEQYF.

This chain joins TRBV5-1 and TRBJ2-5, with a tentative D call TRBD1 (5 bases). This CDR3 is built from 14 residues. In germline, CDR1 is SGHRS, CDR2 YFSETQ. Trimming shortened V by 0 bases and J by 1 base, and 7 bases separated the two germline ends. CDR3 in amino acids: CASSLAGPQETQYF. CDR3 in DNA: TGCGCCAGCAGCTTGGCAGGGCCCCAAGAGACCCAGTACTTC.

This clone was found once. The gene calls are TRBV7-9 and TRBJ1-1; D possibly corresponds to TRBD1 (5 bases). Germline V gene data show CDR1 as SEHNR and CDR2 as FQNEAQ (reference sequence). This CDR3 is 11 amino acids long. The V gene lost 5 bases and the J gene lost 7 bases, with 8 bases spanning the gap. CDR3 in amino acids: CASSRTLEAFF. The CDR3 bases are TGTGCCAGCAGCAGGACACTTGAAGCTTTCTTT.

The chain couples TRBV10-1 to TRBJ2-1, with D hard to call. The length of the CDR3 is 12 residues. The germline CDR1 and CDR2 sequences are WNHNN and SYGVQD (reference sequence). The germline V and J ends were trimmed by 0 bases and 8 bases, with 5 bases remaining between them. CDR3 DNA: TGCGCCAGCAGTGAGTCGTCGGATGAGCAGTTCTTC. Translating gives CASSESSDEQFF.

The rearrangement uses TRBV12-3 or TRBV12-4 and TRBJ1-5; no clear D. The CDR3 runs to 12 residues. The V end was cut by 3 bases, the J end by 12 bases, with 12 bases between. The CDR3 here is CASSLDGRDQHF. The CDR3 coding sequence is TGTGCCAGCAGTTTGGACGGGAGGGACCAGCATTTT.

This chain joins TRBV4-1 and TRBJ1-5, with 9 nucleotides matching TRBD1. The CDR3 extends over 15 amino acids. Trimming cost V 4 bases and J 5 bases; bases outside gene matches: 6. Per the germline V gene, CDR1 is MGHRA and CDR2 is YSYEKL. The CDR3 loop reads CASSLGQGRDQPQHF. The CDR3 coding sequence is TGCGCCAGCAGCCTCGGACAGGGGAGGGATCAGCCCCAGCATTTT.

V usage is TRBV19 and J usage is TRBJ2-5, with no clear D. The V gene lost 3 bases and the J gene lost 4 bases, with 12 bases spanning the gap. Germline values: CDR1 LNHDA, CDR2 SQIVND (reference sequence). CDR3 length equals 14 residues. Written as DNA, the CDR3 is TGTGCCAGTAGTATTAATCAGGTTCTAGAGACCCAGTACTTC. It translates to CASSINQVLETQYF.

The V gene is TRBV19, the J gene TRBJ1-2, with 8 nucleotides matching TRBD1. The V gene end was trimmed by 4 bases and the J gene end by 4 bases; junction bases not matched to a gene: 8. From germline, CDR1 is LNHDA and CDR2 SQIVND (reference sequence). CDR3 length: 15 amino acids. The CDR3 DNA is TGTGCCAGTAGTACCCGAGGGGACAGGAGCTATGGCTACACCTTC. This encodes CASSTRGDRSYGYTF.

This chain links TRBV27 with TRBJ2-3; 9 bases line up with TRBD2. The germline V gene has CDR1 MNHEY and CDR2 SMNVEV (reference sequence). V shed 3 bases, J shed 2 bases, and the junction held 6 bases outside the gene matches. The CDR3 contains 16 residues. The CDR3 loop reads CASSFYASGTTDTQYF. The CDR3 DNA is TGTGCCAGCAGTTTCTATGCTAGCGGGACCACAGATACGCAGTATTTT.

This clone was detected a few times. The chain employs TRBV30 and TRBJ1-1; tentative D call: TRBD1 (5 bases). The germline V gene has CDR1 GTSNPN and CDR2 SVGIG (reference sequence). Trimming removed 0 bases from V and 1 base from J, with 6 bases in between. The CDR3 has 13 amino acids. The CDR3 DNA follows: TGTGCCTGGAGTGTGGGGCGGAACACTGAAGCTTTCTTT. This sequence encodes CAWSVGRNTEAFF.